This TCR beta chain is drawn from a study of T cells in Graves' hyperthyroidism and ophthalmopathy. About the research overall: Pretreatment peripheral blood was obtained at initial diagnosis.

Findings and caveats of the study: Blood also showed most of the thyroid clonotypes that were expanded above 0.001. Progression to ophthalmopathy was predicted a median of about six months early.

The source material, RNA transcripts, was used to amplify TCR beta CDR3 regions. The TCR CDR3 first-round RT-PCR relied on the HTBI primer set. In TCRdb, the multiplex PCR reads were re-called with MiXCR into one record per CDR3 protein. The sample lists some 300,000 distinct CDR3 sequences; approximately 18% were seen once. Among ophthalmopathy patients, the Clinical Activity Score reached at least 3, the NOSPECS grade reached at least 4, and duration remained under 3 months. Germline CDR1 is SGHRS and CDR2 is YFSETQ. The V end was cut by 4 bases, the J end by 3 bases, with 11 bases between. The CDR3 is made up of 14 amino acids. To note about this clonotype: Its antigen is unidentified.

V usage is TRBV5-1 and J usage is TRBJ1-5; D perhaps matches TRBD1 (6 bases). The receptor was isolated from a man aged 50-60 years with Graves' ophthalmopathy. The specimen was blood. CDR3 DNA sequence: TGCGCCAGCAGCCCCGGGACAAACAATCAGCCCCAGCATTTT. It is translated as CASSPGTNNQPQHF.